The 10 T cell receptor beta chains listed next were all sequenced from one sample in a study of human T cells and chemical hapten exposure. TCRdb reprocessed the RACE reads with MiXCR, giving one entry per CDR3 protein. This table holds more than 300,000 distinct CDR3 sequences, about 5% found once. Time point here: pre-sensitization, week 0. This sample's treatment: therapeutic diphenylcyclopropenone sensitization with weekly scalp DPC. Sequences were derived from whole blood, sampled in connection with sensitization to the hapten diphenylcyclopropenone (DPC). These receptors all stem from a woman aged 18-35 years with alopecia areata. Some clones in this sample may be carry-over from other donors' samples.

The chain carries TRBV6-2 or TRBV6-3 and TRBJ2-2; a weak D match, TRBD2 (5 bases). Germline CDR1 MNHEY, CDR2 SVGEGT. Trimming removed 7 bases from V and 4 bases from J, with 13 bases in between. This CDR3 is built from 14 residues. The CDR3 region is CASIERVTTGELFF. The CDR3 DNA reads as TGTGCCAGCATAGAGAGGGTAACCACCGGGGAGCTGTTTTTT.

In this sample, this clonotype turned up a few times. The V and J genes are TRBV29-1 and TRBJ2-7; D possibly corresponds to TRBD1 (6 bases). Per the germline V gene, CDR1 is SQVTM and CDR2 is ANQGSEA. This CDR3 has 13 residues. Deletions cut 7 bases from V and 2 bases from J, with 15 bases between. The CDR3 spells CSALQGTTYEQYF. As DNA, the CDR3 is TGCAGCGCCCTACAGGGAACCACCTACGAGCAGTACTTC.

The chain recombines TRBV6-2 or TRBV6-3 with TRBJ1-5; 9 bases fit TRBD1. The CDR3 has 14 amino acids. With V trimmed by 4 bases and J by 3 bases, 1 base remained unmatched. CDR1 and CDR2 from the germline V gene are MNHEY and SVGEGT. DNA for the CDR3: TGTGCCAGCAGTTGGGACAGGGTCAATCAGCCCCAGCATTTT. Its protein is CASSWDRVNQPQHF.

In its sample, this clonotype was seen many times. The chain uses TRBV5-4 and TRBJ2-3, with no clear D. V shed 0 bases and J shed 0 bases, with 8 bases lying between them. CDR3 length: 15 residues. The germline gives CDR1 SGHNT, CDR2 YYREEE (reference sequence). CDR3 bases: TGTGCCAGCAGCTTGGAGCCAGGAAGCACAGATACGCAGTATTTT. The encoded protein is CASSLEPGSTDTQYF. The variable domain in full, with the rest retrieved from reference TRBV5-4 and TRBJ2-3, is ETGVTQSPTHLIKTRGQQVTLRCSSQSGHNTVSWYQQALGQGPQFIFQYYREEENGRGNFPPRFSGLQFPNYSSELNVNALELDDSALYLCASSLEPGSTDTQYFGPGTRLTVL.

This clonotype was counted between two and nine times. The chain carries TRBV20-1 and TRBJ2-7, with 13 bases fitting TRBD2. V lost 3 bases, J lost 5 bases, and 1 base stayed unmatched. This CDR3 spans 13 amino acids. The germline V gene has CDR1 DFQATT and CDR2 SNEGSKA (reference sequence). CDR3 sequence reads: CSARGLAGHEQYF. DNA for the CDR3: TGCAGTGCTAGGGGACTAGCGGGGCACGAGCAGTACTTC.

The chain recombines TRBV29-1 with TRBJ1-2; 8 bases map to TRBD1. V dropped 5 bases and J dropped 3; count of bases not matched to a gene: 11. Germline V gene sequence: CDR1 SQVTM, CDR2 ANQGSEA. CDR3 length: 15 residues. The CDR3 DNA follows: TGCAGCGTTAATCACAGGGGGGCGCGAGACTATGGCTACACCTTC. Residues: CSVNHRGARDYGYTF.

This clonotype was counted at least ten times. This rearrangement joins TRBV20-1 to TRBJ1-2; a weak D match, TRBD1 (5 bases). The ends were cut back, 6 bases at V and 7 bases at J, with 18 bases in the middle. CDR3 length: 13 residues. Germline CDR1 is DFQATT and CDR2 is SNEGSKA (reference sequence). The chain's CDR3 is CSAKSSGLGGYTF. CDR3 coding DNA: TGCAGTGCCAAGTCATCGGGGCTTGGTGGCTACACCTTC.

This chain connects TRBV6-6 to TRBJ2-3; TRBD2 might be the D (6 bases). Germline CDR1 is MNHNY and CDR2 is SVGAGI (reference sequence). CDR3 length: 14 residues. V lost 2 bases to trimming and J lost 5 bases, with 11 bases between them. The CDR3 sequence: CASSYDGEVDTQYF. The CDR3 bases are TGTGCCAGCAGTTACGATGGGGAGGTAGATACGCAGTATTTT.

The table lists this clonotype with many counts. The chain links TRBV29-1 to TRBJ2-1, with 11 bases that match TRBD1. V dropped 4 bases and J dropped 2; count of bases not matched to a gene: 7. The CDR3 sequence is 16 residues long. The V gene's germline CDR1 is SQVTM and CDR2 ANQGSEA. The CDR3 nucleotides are TGCAGCGTTGTCCCGGGACAGGGGGACACCTACAATGAGCAGTTCTTC. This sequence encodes CSVVPGQGDTYNEQFF.

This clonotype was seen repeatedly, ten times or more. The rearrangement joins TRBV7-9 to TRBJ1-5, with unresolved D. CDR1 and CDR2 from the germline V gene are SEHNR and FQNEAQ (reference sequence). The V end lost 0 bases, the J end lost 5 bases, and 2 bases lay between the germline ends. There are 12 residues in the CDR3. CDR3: CASSLADQPQHF. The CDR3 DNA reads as TGTGCCAGCAGCTTAGCCGATCAGCCCCAGCATTTT. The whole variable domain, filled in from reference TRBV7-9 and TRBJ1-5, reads DTGVSQNPRHKITKRGQNVTFRCDPISEHNRLYWYRQTLGQGPEFLTYFQNEAQLEKSRLLSDRFSAERPKGSFSTLEIQRTEQGDSAMYLCASSLADQPQHFGDGTRLSIL.